These 6 T cell receptor beta chains were all obtained from the same sample, sequenced in a study of cytomegalovirus exposure and HLA in healthy donors. Researchers ran the PCR with 60 Vbeta and 13 Jbeta primers. Generated by immunoSEQ multiplex PCR, the TCRdb table keeps only in-frame clones and is missing some. In the table there are 300,000 or so clones, approximately 85% of which are singletons. The sample comprised PBMCs. The receptors stem from a middle-aged woman in good health and CMV-seropositive.

The J gene is TRBJ1-2, the V gene TRBV29-1, with 9 positions matching TRBD1. Germline V gives CDR1 SQVTM, CDR2 ANQGSEA. CDR3 length: 11 residues. Trimming took 8 bases from V and 6 from J; bases not matched to a gene: 4. CDR3 sequence reads: CSSRTGDGYTF. In nucleotides, the CDR3 is TGCAGCTCTCGGACAGGGGATGGCTACACCTTC.

The chain couples TRBV29-1 to TRBJ1-1; TRBD1 is a possible D gene (6 bases). The CDR3 length is 14 residues. V was shortened by 0 bases and J by 4 bases, with 12 bases between the two germline ends. Germline V gives CDR1 SQVTM, CDR2 ANQGSEA. The CDR3 DNA is TGCAGCGTTGAAGATCTGGGGGCGGGCACTGAAGCTTTCTTT. Its protein product is CSVEDLGAGTEAFF.

The rearrangement joins TRBV5-1 to TRBJ2-1, with a weak D call TRBD1 (6 bases). This CDR3 has 14 residues. Trimming took off 4 bases at V and 5 bases at J, with 13 bases between the two ends. In germline, CDR1 is SGHRS, CDR2 YFSETQ. CDR3 amino acids: CASSPDPGDNEQFF. The DNA of the CDR3 is TGCGCCAGCAGCCCGGACCCAGGGGACAATGAGCAGTTCTTC.

The chain recombines TRBV2 with TRBJ2-2, with 9 bases lining up with TRBD1. Trimming took 6 bases from V and 0 from J; bases not matched to a gene: 2. The CDR3 has 15 residues. The germline CDR1 and CDR2 sequences are SNHLY and FYNNEI. The chain's CDR3 is CASRGQGTNTGELFF. Here the CDR3 DNA reads TGTGCCAGCAGGGGACAGGGAACGAACACCGGGGAGCTGTTTTTT.

This chain uses TRBV19 with TRBJ2-5, with TRBD1 matching over 8 bases. The CDR3 runs 14 residues. The germline CDR1 and CDR2 sequences are LNHDA and SQIVND (reference sequence). The V segment lost 3 bases and the J segment 12 bases; nucleotides outside the gene matches: 12. The DNA for the CDR3 is TGTGCCAGTAGTATTGGGGCAGGGGGCGACCGAAAGTACTTC. It is translated as CASSIGAGGDRKYF.

The genes are TRBV2 and TRBJ1-2; TRBD1 might be the D (6 bases). Looked up from germline, CDR1 is SNHLY and CDR2 is FYNNEI. This CDR3 has 13 amino acids. V shed 10 bases and J shed 8 bases, with 20 bases lying between them. Here the CDR3 DNA reads TGTGCCACCATACGAGACAGGTTCGACGGCTACACCTTC. It translates to CATIRDRFDGYTF.